Sequencing of this T cell receptor beta chain was carried out in a study of OX40 agonist ivuxolimab in advanced cancers. For the study in its entirety: The costimulatory receptor OX40 (CD134) was targeted by ivuxolimab, a fully human IgG2 agonistic monoclonal antibody. Patients were allowed to have had prior anti-PD-1, anti-PD-L1 or anti-CTLA-4 therapy, and 30% to 50% of the dose-escalation patients had previously received checkpoint inhibitors. Of the roughly 51 dose-escalation patients, hepatocellular carcinoma was present in approximately 20, melanoma in roughly 15, renal cell carcinoma in 9 and head and neck cancer in 9. Partial responses were achieved by three dose-escalation patients, of whom one had hepatocellular carcinoma and two had cutaneous melanoma. In the dose-escalation cohort, 82.7% of patients were male, and the mean age was roughly 60 years with a range of roughly 23 to 79. The point of sequencing TCRbeta in the periphery was to test whether ivuxolimab changed TCR sequence diversity and drove clonal T-cell expansion. The monotherapy dose-escalation portion (N ≈ 50 patients) of the phase I ivuxolimab trial is reported in the paper. Intravenous ivuxolimab was administered to patients every 2 weeks at six dose levels: 0.01, 0.1, 0.3, 1.5, 3 and 10 mg/kg. Summary of the overall study and its limitations: Low levels of normalized T-cell clonal expansion were also seen in some nonresponding patients. The antigen specificity of the peripheral T cells that underwent clonal expansion was not determined. Partial responders in the 0.1-3.0 mg/kg groups had among the lowest normalized peripheral clonal expansion, especially among CD8+ T cells. At doses from 0.1 to 3.0 mg/kg, clonal expansion was seen in both CD4+ and CD8+ blood T cells between baseline and week 6. After ivuxolimab, more expanded clones were found on average in CD8+ T cells than in CD4+ T cells.

Patients with autoimmune disease history or receiving systemic immunosuppression were excluded from the trial. Peripheral blood for TCR sequencing was collected from all dose cohorts at baseline, on cycle 4 day 1, and on cycle 7 day 1. Samples came from an open-label, multicenter, first-in-human phase I dose-escalation trial of ivuxolimab. Adults with locally advanced or metastatic melanoma, renal cell, hepatocellular, or head and neck squamous cell carcinoma were enrolled in the trial. Before TCR sequencing, CD4+ and CD8+ T cells were separately sorted from peripheral blood. Genomic DNA was isolated from the sorted cells so that the TCRbeta CDR3 region could be sequenced. The immunoSEQ Assay was used for sequencing of TCRbeta CDR3 regions. TCRdb's version of the immuneACCESS table is confined to in-frame rearrangements and falls short of the full clone set. An unresolved V gene accounts for under half of the shortfall where checked; the remainder is of unknown origin. Recorded for this sample are fewer than 45,000 clones; 65% to 80% of them occurred a single time. Roughly 19% of the sample lies in the top ten.

The CDR3 numbers 13 residues from cysteine through phenylalanine. Only the CDR3 DNA stays, 39 bases, in frame from base 1. CDR1 and CDR2 (SGDLS, YYNGEE) derive from the germline V gene. V ends up 3 bases short and J 5 bases short, with an unmatched junction base count of 4. To note about this clone: The antigen it recognizes is unknown. No much larger clone exists at a distance of one base, and base qualities are not known.

The rearranged chain carries TRBV9 and TRBJ1-1; 7 bases in the junction line up with TRBD1. The origin of this receptor is an adult with an advanced solid tumor such as melanoma, head and neck, liver or kidney cancer. Here the sequenced sample was CD4+ or CD8+ T cells sorted from blood, taken in a trial of the OX40 agonist ivuxolimab. The CDR3 reads as follows: CASSETGYTEAFF. The DNA reads as follows: TGTGCCAGCAGCGAGACAGGGTATACTGAAGCTTTCTTT.